Listed below are T cell receptor beta chains from one sample, sequenced in a study of cytomegalovirus exposure and HLA in healthy donors. Sequencing was performed with immunoSEQ multiplex PCR; in TCRdb, only in-frame clones are kept and a portion is missing. The data contain approximately 77,000 clones, about 73% of them singletons. The material sequenced was PBMCs. The receptors derive from a man aged 40-49 years in good health and CMV-seronegative. Both conserved end residues are part of each CDR3. Fields, in order: J gene, V gene, CDR3 protein.

>TRBJ2-1|TRBV2
CASRGGRASGEQFF
>TRBJ1-1|TRBV5-5
CASSLSPGTEAFF
>TRBJ2-7|TRBV9
CASSATSGTEAYEQYF
>TRBJ1-5|TRBV6-1
CATTDTGNQPQHF
>TRBJ2-2|TRBV6-5
CASSTHSTGELFF
>TRBJ2-2|TRBV30
CAWSLRGRADTGELFF
>TRBJ2-7|TRBV9
CASSARQGASDEQYF
>TRBJ2-1|TRBV6-6
CASRDSTRDNEQFF
>NA|TRBV2
CASTVAGGLTEQYF
>TRBJ2-3|TRBV4-2
CASSQGGDTDTQYF
>TRBJ2-7|TRBV27
CASSPGVGGYEQYF
>TRBJ2-3|TRBV7-6
CASSFRVRDTQYF
>TRBJ2-3|TRBV10-3
CAISELRGQGGTDTQYF
>TRBJ1-3|TRBV19
CASSPKGATGNTIYF
>TRBJ2-6|TRBV5-1
CASSHTARWTGSHGANVLTF
>TRBJ2-1|TRBV5-6
CASSLGALYNEQFF
>TRBJ2-7|TRBV19
CASSITGVPYEQYF
>TRBJ2-3|TRBV7-6
CASSQGQGTDTQYF
>TRBJ2-1|TRBV28
CASSPSSGRVYNEQFF
>TRBJ2-3|TRBV11-2
CASSLGPGLGLSGTQYF
>TRBJ2-7|TRBV15
CATSRGGDGGYEQYF
>TRBJ2-1|TRBV9
CASTPLAGGYNEQFF
>TRBJ2-5|TRBV5-7
CASLTLAGVLETQYF
>TRBJ1-2|TRBV10-3
CAIMIQGAGGYTF
>NA|TRBV30
CAWSVRIGGEQYF
>TRBJ2-7|TRBV6-4
CASSDSSRGGDSSYEQYF
>TRBJ2-1|TRBV4-1
CASSLTSGTGNEQFF
>NA|TRBV2
CASSERPPGQSSYEQYF
>TRBJ1-2|TRBV5-6
CASSADTGGSDYGYTF
>TRBJ1-1|TRBV19
CASNPDRDRNTEAFF
>TRBJ2-1|TRBV27
CASSLSAGSNEQFF
>TRBJ1-1|TRBV28
CASRQGGMNTEAFF
>TRBJ1-4|TRBV6-6
CASRAPHDEKLFF
>TRBJ2-1|TRBV19
CASSILAGHNEQFF
>TRBJ2-7|TRBV18
CASSPGGAGDYEQYF
>TRBJ2-7|TRBV19
CASSMVFERGTYEQYF
>TRBJ2-2|TRBV19
CASSIPPKRVSGELFF
>TRBJ2-5|TRBV9
CASSVDWSPDETQYF
>TRBJ2-2|TRBV5-8
CASSSWATDNTGELFF
>TRBJ2-2|TRBV9
CASSVLAQGHRELFF
>TRBJ1-2|TRBV5-4
CASSSQTLGDRGDGGYTF
>TRBJ2-3|TRBV27
CASSLVRETQYF
>TRBJ2-2|TRBV14
CAGPRVAGAGTGELFF
>TRBJ2-7|TRBV7-9
CASSLQTSGPSTEQYF
>TRBJ2-7|TRBV10-1
CASRANGLAGSYEQYF
>TRBJ2-7|TRBV28
CASEKNSGSSGEQYF
>TRBJ1-4|TRBV7-9
CASSSDRRGKLFF
>TRBJ2-7|TRBV28
CASSSTGEGYEQYF
>TRBJ2-2|TRBV7-3
CASSLNPLGRSNTGELFF
>TRBJ2-2|TRBV7-9
CASRRTQNTGELFF
>TRBJ2-7|TRBV7-3
CASSLGGSGGEQYF
>TRBJ2-7|TRBV13
CASSLKGLAGGRYEQYF
>TRBJ1-3|TRBV28
CASSLPGQGAGGNTIYF
>TRBJ1-1|TRBV2
CASSEALLGGAGKTEAFF
>TRBJ2-2|TRBV5-1
CASSQLAGSLPGELFF
>TRBJ2-7|TRBV6-5
CASSSPHRVGHEQYF